Below are 24 T cell receptor beta chains sequenced from a single sample in a study of blood T cell repertoires in COVID-19 (dated by TCRdb to about 2020). The library was generated by the immunoSEQ multiplex PCR assay. TCRdb's version of the immuneACCESS table is confined to in-frame rearrangements and falls short of the full clone set. An unresolved V gene accounts for under half of the shortfall where checked; the remainder is of unknown origin. In all, the sample holds around 37,000 clones, and over 75% of those were seen once. Around 2.5% of the sample is held by the ten biggest clonotypes. The specimen sequenced was peripheral blood. These receptors all come from a human donor in a cohort sampled during active COVID-19.

This clone is a singleton in its sample. The rearrangement links TRBV9 to TRBJ1-2; 9 bases are shared with TRBD1. The CDR3 consists of 14 residues. The germline gives CDR1 SGDLS, CDR2 YYNGEE. Unmatched junction bases numbered 0, after V lost 0 bases and J lost 3 bases. CDR3 DNA: TGTGCCAGCAGCGTAGGACAGGGGGACTATGGCTACACCTTC. Encoded protein: CASSVGQGDYGYTF.

The J gene is TRBJ1-6, the V gene TRBV4-1, with D possibly matching TRBD1 (5 bases). Germline CDR1 MGHRA, CDR2 YSYEKL. The CDR3 has 15 residues. V was shortened by 6 bases and J by 5 bases, with 14 bases between the two germline ends. The chain's CDR3 is CASSPWGDDNSPLHF. CDR3 sequence (DNA): TGCGCCAGCAGTCCCTGGGGGGACGATAATTCACCCCTCCACTTT.

This chain connects TRBV6-5 to TRBJ2-7; D is possibly TRBD1 (5 bases). This CDR3 has 12 residues. Per germline, CDR1 MNHEY and CDR2 SVGAGI. Trimming shortened V by 6 bases and J by 2 bases, and 8 bases separated the two germline ends. The CDR3 nucleotides are TGTGCCAGCAGCCAGACAGCCTACGAGCAGTACTTC. This gives the protein CASSQTAYEQYF.

The chain uses TRBV5-1 and TRBJ2-2; perhaps TRBD1 as D (5 bases). The V gene's germline CDR1 is SGHRS and CDR2 YFSETQ. V was shortened by 4 bases and J by 6 bases, with 16 bases between the two germline ends. CDR3 length: 15 amino acids. CDR3 protein: CASSPLSGLAGELFF. CDR3 sequence (DNA): TGCGCCAGCAGCCCACTCTCAGGGTTGGCCGGGGAGCTGTTTTTT.

Comments on this clone: One end of the junction fails to match germline, which may point to a read error. The gene calls are TRBV7-7 and TRBJ2-7; 8 bases agree with TRBD1. Germline V CDR1 and CDR2: SSHAT, FNYEAQ (reference sequence). The CDR3 extends over 13 amino acids. CDR3 amino acids: CASSSHRGAEQYF. The CDR3 DNA reads as TGTGCTAGCAGCTCCCACAGGGGGGCCGAGCAGTACTTC.

The chain links TRBV5-1 to TRBJ2-1, with D maybe TRBD1 (5 bases). This CDR3 comprises 15 residues. CDR1 and CDR2 from the germline V gene are SGHRS and YFSETQ. V was clipped by 0 bases and J by 0 bases, with 7 bases between them. CDR3 in amino acids: CASSLEGDSYNEQFF. The CDR3 coding sequence is TGCGCCAGCAGCTTGGAAGGGGACTCCTACAATGAGCAGTTCTTC.

The rearrangement links TRBV19 to TRBJ2-3; possibly TRBD1 for D (5 bases). There are 15 residues in the CDR3. Germline V gene lookup returns CDR1 LNHDA and CDR2 SQIVND (reference sequence). With 5 bases removed from V and 2 bases from J, the gap between germline ends came to 14 bases. CDR3 DNA sequence: TGTGCCAGTAGTCCCAGGGTCTCCTTCACAGATACGCAGTATTTT. Protein product: CASSPRVSFTDTQYF.

This rearrangement joins TRBV4-1 to TRBJ2-5, with 13 positions matching TRBD2. There are 16 residues in the CDR3. CDR1 and CDR2 (germline): MGHRA, YSYEKL. J lost 11 bases, V lost 1 base, and 10 bases had no gene match. The CDR3 reads CASSQGSLAGGPLQYF. Here the CDR3 DNA reads TGCGCCAGCAGCCAAGGGTCACTAGCGGGGGGGCCTCTTCAGTACTTC.

This chain uses TRBV5-1 with TRBJ2-7, with 8 bases fitting TRBD1. The germline CDR1 and CDR2 sequences are SGHRS and YFSETQ. The V gene end was trimmed by 0 bases and the J gene end by 5 bases; junction bases not matched to a gene: 4. This CDR3 region has 14 residues. For the CDR3, the DNA is TGCGCCAGCAGCTTGGATCCAGGGGGCGACGAGCAGTACTTC. Translated: CASSLDPGGDEQYF.

This chain links TRBV27 with TRBJ1-5; 10 nucleotides align to TRBD1. The CDR3 covers 13 residues. CDR1 MNHEY and CDR2 SMNVEV come from the germline V gene (reference sequence). V was pared by 6 bases and J by 6 bases, with 2 bases of the junction left unmatched. The CDR3 DNA reads as TGTGCCAGCAGGACAGGGGGCGGTCAGCCCCAGCATTTT. Its translation: CASRTGGGQPQHF.

V gene TRBV7-9 combines with J gene TRBJ2-3; TRBD2 aligns across 9 bases. Germline-derived CDR1 and CDR2 are SEHNR and FQNEAQ (reference sequence). The length of the CDR3 is 17 residues. The J segment lost 0 bases and the V segment lost 10 bases, leaving 14 bases of the junction unmatched. CDR3 sequence: CATKRGARGLSTDTQYF. CDR3 nucleotide sequence: TGTGCCACCAAGCGGGGGGCGCGAGGTTTAAGCACAGATACGCAGTATTTT.

The genes are TRBV10-3 and TRBJ1-1; 9 bases agree with TRBD1. The trim removed 7 bases at V and 1 base at J, leaving 4 bases unmatched. Germline CDR1 is ENHRY and CDR2 is SYGVKD. This CDR3 spans 14 amino acids. This CDR3 is CAITSGQGNTEAFF. CDR3 DNA: TGTGCCATCACCTCGGGACAGGGGAACACTGAAGCTTTCTTT.

This sequence joins TRBV7-3 and TRBJ1-4, with 8 bases identical to TRBD1. The germline CDR1 and CDR2 sequences are SGHTA and FQGTGA. The CDR3 length is 14 residues. After removal of 5 bases from V and 10 bases from J, the junction contained 9 bases not matched to a gene. In DNA, the CDR3 is TGTGCCAGCAGCCGGGAGTCAGACAGGGGAAAACTGTTTTTT. Protein: CASSRESDRGKLFF.

This chain connects TRBV19 to TRBJ1-5; D gene uncertain. The germline gives CDR1 LNHDA, CDR2 SQIVND (reference sequence). This CDR3 region has 14 residues. Trimming took off 5 bases at V and 3 bases at J, with 11 bases between the two ends. CDR3 in DNA: TGTGCCAGTAGTGAGAGAGGATACAATCAGCCCCAGCATTTT. This sequence encodes CASSERGYNQPQHF. Full variable domain (remainder filled in from reference TRBV19 and TRBJ1-5): DGGITQSPKYLFRKEGQNVTLSCEQNLNHDAMYWYRQDPGQGLRLIYYSQIVNDFQKGDIAEGYSVSREKKESFPLTVTSAQKNPTAFYLCASSERGYNQPQHFGDGTRLSIL.

The rearrangement uses TRBV3-1 (or the pseudogene TRBV3-2) and TRBJ2-7, with a weak D call TRBD1 (7 bases). This CDR3 comprises 16 residues. V was trimmed by 0 bases and J by 4 bases, leaving 16 bases between them. The V gene's germline CDR1 is LGHDT and CDR2 YNNKEL (reference sequence). The CDR3 DNA follows: TGTGCCAGCAGCCAAGAACGGGGGACAGAGGATTACGAGCAGTACTTC. Its protein is CASSQERGTEDYEQYF.

This chain uses TRBV11-2 with TRBJ1-2, with 7 nucleotides matching TRBD1. The CDR3 has 15 amino acids. After removal of 3 bases from V and 2 bases from J, the junction contained 6 bases not matched to a gene. Germline assignment: CDR1 SGHAT and CDR2 FQNNGV. CDR3 in DNA: TGTGCCAGCAGCTTGCGACAGGGTTGGAACTATGGCTACACCTTC. Translating it yields CASSLRQGWNYGYTF.

The J gene is TRBJ2-1, the V gene TRBV6-4, with 9 nucleotides matching TRBD2. The V and J ends lost 4 bases and 9 bases, in that order; junction bases with no gene match: 10. The CDR3 consists of 15 residues. Germline V CDR1 and CDR2: MRHNA, SNTAGT. CDR3 DNA sequence: TGTGCCAGCAGTGCGGCTAGCGGGGCAGGGGGTGAGCAGTTCTTC. Residues: CASSAASGAGGEQFF.

V gene TRBV7-3 combines with J gene TRBJ1-1; maybe TRBD1 (5 bases). This CDR3 contains 13 residues. V was pared by 6 bases and J by 1 base, with 9 bases between. CDR1 is SGHTA, CDR2 FQGTGA, per germline. CDR3 residues: CASSYRPNTEAFF. For the CDR3, the DNA is TGTGCCAGCAGTTACAGGCCGAACACTGAAGCTTTCTTT.

This rearrangement joins TRBV19 to TRBJ1-1; 7 bases fit TRBD1. V shed 6 bases, J shed 4 bases, and the junction held 11 bases outside the gene matches. The germline V gene encodes CDR1 LNHDA and CDR2 SQIVND (reference sequence). The CDR3 totals 15 residues. CDR3 sequence: CASSMTNRGGTEAFF. The CDR3 DNA follows: TGTGCCAGTAGCATGACAAACAGGGGAGGCACTGAAGCTTTCTTT.

The DNA of the CDR3 is TGCAGCGTTGAAGATGGGACTAGCGGTCCATCCTACAATGAGCAGTTCTTC. It yields the protein CSVEDGTSGPSYNEQFF. The rearrangement uses TRBV29-1 and TRBJ2-1; 11 nucleotides line up with TRBD2. The V gene end was trimmed by 0 bases and the J gene end by 1 base; junction bases not matched to a gene: 5. CDR3 length equals 17 residues. CDR1 and CDR2 (germline): SQVTM, ANQGSEA.

The rearrangement joins TRBV7-8 to TRBJ1-2; TRBD1 agrees at 8 bases. V was clipped by 4 bases and J by 4 bases; unmatched bases: 5. The CDR3 runs 14 residues. Germline lookup yields CDR1 SGHVS and CDR2 FQNEAQ. The CDR3: CASSSNRGGYGYTF. The CDR3 DNA sequence: TGTGCCAGCAGCTCGAACAGGGGGGGCTATGGCTACACCTTC.

The chain links TRBV11-3 to TRBJ2-5, with TRBD2 matching 10 bases. Germline CDR1 is SGHNT and CDR2 is YENEEA. V was clipped by 4 bases and J by 3 bases; unmatched bases: 8. The CDR3 contains 16 residues. CDR3 DNA: TGTGCCAGCAGCTGCGGAGTAGCGGGGGGTAAAGAGACCCAGTACTTC. As protein: CASSCGVAGGKETQYF.

The gene calls are TRBV7-9 and TRBJ2-7; 8 nucleotides line up with TRBD1. V lost 6 bases to trimming and J lost 6 bases; unmatched junction nucleotides: 10. CDR3 length: 14 residues. Germline V lookup: CDR1 SEHNR, CDR2 FQNEAQ (reference sequence). The CDR3: CASRQGQGDPEQYF. The CDR3 DNA follows: TGTGCCAGCAGACAAGGACAGGGAGATCCCGAGCAGTACTTC. The full variable domain, its missing parts supplied by reference TRBV7-9 and TRBJ2-7, is DTGVSQNPRHKITKRGQNVTFRCDPISEHNRLYWYRQTLGQGPEFLTYFQNEAQLEKSRLLSDRFSAERPKGSFSTLEIQRTEQGDSAMYLCASRQGQGDPEQYFGPGTRLTVT.

V usage is TRBV10-3 and J usage is TRBJ1-2, with D possibly TRBD1 on 6 matching bases. The CDR3 is 14 amino acids. Germline V gene data show CDR1 as ENHRY and CDR2 as SYGVKD. V lost 2 bases and J 3 bases, leaving 10 bases between the germline ends. CDR3 in DNA: TGTGCCATCAGTGAGGCCAGGGGAGACTATGGCTACACCTTC. Translation: CAISEARGDYGYTF.